This T cell receptor beta chain appears in the sequencing data of a study of cytomegalovirus exposure and HLA in healthy donors. Study-level points and caveats: In vitro assays verified that a few CMV-associated chains recognized CMV antigens specifically. The authors reported that TCR beta sequences could predict HLA-A and HLA-B alleles. These predictions were accurate for most subjects in the first cohort.

Donors in the study were healthy people who gave bone marrow. Comments on this clone: Its antigen is unknown.

The PCR made use of 60 Vbeta and 13 Jbeta primers. Sequencing used immunoSEQ multiplex PCR; TCRdb keeps in-frame clones, though not all of them. The sample lists more than 85,000 clones, approximately 70% occurring once. V gave up 5 bases and J gave up 8 bases; unmatched junction bases: 10. Germline V gene sequence: CDR1 SGHTA, CDR2 FQGNSA. The CDR3 spans 15 residues. The sequence was obtained from a woman in her seventies in good health and CMV-seropositive. Source material: PBMCs. The chain links TRBV7-2 to TRBJ1-2; TRBD1 agrees at 11 bases. CDR3 nucleotides: TGTGCCAGCAGCATTCCGGACAGGGGGCTTAGCGGCTACACCTTC. Translation: CASSIPDRGLSGYTF.